The following is a T cell receptor (beta chain) sequence with its context. This sample was taken from a study of T cells after yellow fever vaccination. TCRdb independently ran MiXCR on the 5' RACE reads; one entry per CDR3 protein. This table holds a few hundred thousand distinct CDR3 sequences, under 20% found once. The CDR3 runs 14 residues. Germline lookup yields CDR1 SGHAT and CDR2 FQNNGV. V lost 0 bases and J lost 4, with 9 bases in between. This TCR was recovered from a man aged 18 to 29 who received the YFV17D yellow fever vaccine. The V call is TRBV11-2, the J call TRBJ2-5, with D unclear. The material was PBMCs, obtained before the yellow fever booster vaccination. CDR3 DNA: TGTGCCAGCAGCTTAGATTTCTGGGGAGAGACCCAGTACTTC. It is translated as CASSLDFWGETQYF.